The 3 T cell receptor beta chains reported below all come from one sample, sequenced in a study of blood T cell repertoires in COVID-19. Sequenced by immunoSEQ multiplex PCR; TCRdb stores in-frame clones only, minus some. The sample yields fewer than 300,000 clones, 65% to 85% seen once. Sequencing was performed on peripheral blood. The receptors were sampled from a person aged 65 to 85 with COVID-19, enrolled during active disease.

The chain couples TRBV6-5 to TRBJ1-1, with a possible D match to TRBD1 (6 bases). The CDR3 consists of 14 residues. Germline lookup yields CDR1 MNHEY and CDR2 SVGAGI. The germline V and J ends were trimmed by 2 bases and 8 bases, with 15 bases remaining between them. CDR3: CASSYGNRAREAFF. The CDR3 DNA reads TGTGCCAGCAGTTACGGGAACAGGGCAAGAGAAGCTTTCTTT.

The chain is built from TRBV27 and TRBJ1-4, with 8 bases matching TRBD1. The CDR3 loop spans 15 amino acids. The germline V gene has CDR1 MNHEY and CDR2 SMNVEV (reference sequence). V lost 5 bases to trimming and J lost 7 bases; unmatched junction nucleotides: 9. CDR3 protein: CASSNHRGGGEKLFF. The CDR3 DNA follows: TGTGCCAGCAGTAACCACAGGGGGGGTGGTGAAAAACTGTTTTTT.

This chain links TRBV4-3 with TRBJ1-2; TRBD1 agrees at 10 bases. Germline trimming cut 0 bases from V and 2 bases from J; bases unmatched to any gene: 3. In germline, CDR1 is LGHNA, CDR2 YSLEER. CDR3 length equals 16 residues. The CDR3 loop reads CASSQDLGQGNYGYTF. In nucleotides, the CDR3 is TGCGCCAGCAGCCAAGATCTGGGACAGGGGAACTATGGCTACACCTTC.